This T cell receptor beta chain is from a study of cytomegalovirus exposure and HLA in healthy donors. Points from the study as a whole: The listing of approximately 160 TCR beta chains classed them as cytomegalovirus-associated. TCR beta sequences reportedly predicted the HLA-A and HLA-B alleles of most subjects accurately.

This PCR relied on a set of 60 Vbeta primers and 13 Jbeta primers. The data were produced by immunoSEQ multiplex PCR, yet TCRdb's version contains in-frame clones alone and is incomplete. The sample contains about 200,000 clones, approximately 86% of which appear only once. The J segment lost 1 base and the V segment lost 5 bases, leaving 4 bases of the junction unmatched. The CDR3 covers 14 residues. Germline CDR1 LNHDA, CDR2 SQIVND (reference sequence). About this clone itself: Its cognate antigen is unknown.

The chain links TRBV19 to TRBJ2-7; 8 bases are a match to TRBD1. The source is a woman in her thirties in good health and CMV-seronegative. Sequenced input: PBMCs. The CDR3 reads CASSLTGGSYEQYF. The CDR3 DNA reads as TGTGCCAGTAGTTTAACAGGGGGGTCCTACGAGCAGTACTTC.